This T cell receptor (beta chain) was recovered during a study of CD8+ T cells in alopecia areata. Study-wide context: Treated patients were given oral tofacitinib, which was dosed at 5 to 10 mg twice daily.

Extracted from the samples, RNA was reverse transcribed into cDNA to serve as the sequencing template. Generated by immunoSEQ multiplex PCR, the TCRdb table keeps only in-frame clones and is missing some. The sample has about 150,000 clones; roughly 50% are singletons. V shed 2 bases and J shed 0 bases, with 8 bases lying between them. Germline CDR1 and CDR2: MNHEY and SMNVEV (reference sequence). This CDR3 spans 16 amino acids. The sequence came from a human donor with alopecia areata. The sequencing used CD4+ T cells sorted from blood, collected at week 0. The genes are TRBV27 and TRBJ1-6, with D uncertain. CDR3: CASSLRAGSYNSPLHF. The CDR3 DNA follows: TGTGCCAGCAGTTTACGGGCGGGCTCCTATAATTCACCCCTCCACTTT.